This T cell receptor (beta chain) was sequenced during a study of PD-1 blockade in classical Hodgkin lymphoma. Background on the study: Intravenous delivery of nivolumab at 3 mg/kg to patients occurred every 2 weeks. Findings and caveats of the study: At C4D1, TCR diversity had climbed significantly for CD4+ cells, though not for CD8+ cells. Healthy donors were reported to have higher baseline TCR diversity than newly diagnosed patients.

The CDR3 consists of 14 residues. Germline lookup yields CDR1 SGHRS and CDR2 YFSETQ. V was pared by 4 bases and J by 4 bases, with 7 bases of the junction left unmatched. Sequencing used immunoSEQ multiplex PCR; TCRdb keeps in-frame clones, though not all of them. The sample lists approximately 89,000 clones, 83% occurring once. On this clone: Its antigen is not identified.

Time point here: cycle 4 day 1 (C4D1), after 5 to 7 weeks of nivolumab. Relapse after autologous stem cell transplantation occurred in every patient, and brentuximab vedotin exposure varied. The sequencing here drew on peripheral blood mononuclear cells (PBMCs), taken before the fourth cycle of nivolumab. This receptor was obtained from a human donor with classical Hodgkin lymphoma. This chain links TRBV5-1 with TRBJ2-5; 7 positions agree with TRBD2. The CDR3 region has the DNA TGCGCCAGCAGCCTGGGGGGGTTTAGAGAGACCCAGTACTTC. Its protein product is CASSLGGFRETQYF.